This T cell receptor (beta chain) derives from a study of early T cells in non-severe SARS-CoV-2 infection. Study overall: Sequencing targeted bulk RNA from unsorted whole blood, leaving chains unpaired. Study-level points and caveats: Missing private and CD4 specificities, VDJdb matching favored anti-spike CD8 responses.

The TCR library protocol attached unique molecular identifiers to the individual cDNA molecules. TCRdb re-called the 5' RACE reads with MiXCR, one entry per CDR3 protein. The sample has nearly 95,000 distinct CDR3 sequences; approximately 17% are singletons. There are a few counts of this clonotype. Its antigen is unidentified. V was trimmed by 5 bases and J by 3 bases, leaving 11 bases between them. Germline lookup yields CDR1 MNHNS and CDR2 SASEGT. This CDR3 contains 14 residues. Here the sequenced sample was whole blood, taken at baseline. The V gene is TRBV6-1, the J gene TRBJ1-5, with D possibly TRBD1 on 6 matching bases. This clonotype originated in an adult who was a healthcare worker with PCR-confirmed SARS-CoV-2 infection or an uninfected control (not recorded which). CDR3 amino acids: CASSSGQNNQPQHF. The CDR3 DNA reads TGTGCCAGCAGTAGTGGACAGAACAATCAGCCCCAGCATTTT.